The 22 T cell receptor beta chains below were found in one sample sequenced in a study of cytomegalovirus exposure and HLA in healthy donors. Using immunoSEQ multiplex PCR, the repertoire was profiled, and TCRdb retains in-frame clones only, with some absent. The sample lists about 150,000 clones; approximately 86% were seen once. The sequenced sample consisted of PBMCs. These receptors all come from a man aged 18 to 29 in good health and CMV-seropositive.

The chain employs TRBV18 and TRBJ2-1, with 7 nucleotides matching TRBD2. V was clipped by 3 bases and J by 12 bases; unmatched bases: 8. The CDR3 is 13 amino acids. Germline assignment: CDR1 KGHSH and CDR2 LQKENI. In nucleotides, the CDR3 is TGTGCCAGCTCACCGCGGGAGAGGGGACGGCAGTTCTTC. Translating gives CASSPRERGRQFF.

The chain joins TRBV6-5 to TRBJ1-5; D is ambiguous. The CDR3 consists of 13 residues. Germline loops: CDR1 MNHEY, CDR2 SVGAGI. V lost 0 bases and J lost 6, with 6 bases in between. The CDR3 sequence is CASSYSTGQPQHF. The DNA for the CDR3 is TGTGCCAGCAGTTACTCCACGGGTCAGCCCCAGCATTTT.

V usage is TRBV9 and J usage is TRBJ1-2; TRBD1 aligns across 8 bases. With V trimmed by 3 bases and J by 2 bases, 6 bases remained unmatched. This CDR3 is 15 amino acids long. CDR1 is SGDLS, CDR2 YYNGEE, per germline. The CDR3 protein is CASSAQDRENYGYTF. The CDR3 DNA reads TGTGCCAGCAGCGCCCAGGACAGGGAAAACTATGGCTACACCTTC.

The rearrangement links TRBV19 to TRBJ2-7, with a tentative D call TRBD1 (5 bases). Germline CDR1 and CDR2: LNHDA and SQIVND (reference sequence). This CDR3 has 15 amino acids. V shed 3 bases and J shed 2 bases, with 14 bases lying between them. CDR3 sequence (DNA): TGTGCCAGTAGTATTGGGGCAGGGAAGGCCTACGAGCAGTACTTC. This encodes CASSIGAGKAYEQYF.

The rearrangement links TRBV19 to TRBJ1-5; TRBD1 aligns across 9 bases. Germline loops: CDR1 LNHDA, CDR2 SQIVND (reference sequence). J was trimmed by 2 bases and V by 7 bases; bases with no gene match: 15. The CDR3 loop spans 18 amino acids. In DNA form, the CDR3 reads TGTGCCAGTAAGGAAATTGGTGGGACAGGGACTGGCAATCAGCCCCAGCATTTT. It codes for CASKEIGGTGTGNQPQHF. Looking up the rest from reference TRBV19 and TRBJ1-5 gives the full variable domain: DGGITQSPKYLFRKEGQNVTLSCEQNLNHDAMYWYRQDPGQGLRLIYYSQIVNDFQKGDIAEGYSVSREKKESFPLTVTSAQKNPTAFYLCASKEIGGTGTGNQPQHFGDGTRLSIL.

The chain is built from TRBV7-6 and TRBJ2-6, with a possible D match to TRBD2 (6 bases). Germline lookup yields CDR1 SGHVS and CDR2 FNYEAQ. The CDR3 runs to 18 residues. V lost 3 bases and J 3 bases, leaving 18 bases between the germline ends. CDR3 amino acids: CASSLFEGRPNGANVLTF. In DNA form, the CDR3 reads TGTGCCAGCAGCTTGTTTGAAGGGAGGCCAAATGGGGCCAACGTCCTGACTTTC.

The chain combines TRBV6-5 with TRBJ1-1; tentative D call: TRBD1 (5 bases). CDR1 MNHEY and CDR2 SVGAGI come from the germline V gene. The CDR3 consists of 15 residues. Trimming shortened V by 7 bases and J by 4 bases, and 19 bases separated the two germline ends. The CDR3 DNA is TGTGCCAGCATCCCTCGGGCCTCGGGGGGCACTGAAGCTTTCTTT. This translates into CASIPRASGGTEAFF.

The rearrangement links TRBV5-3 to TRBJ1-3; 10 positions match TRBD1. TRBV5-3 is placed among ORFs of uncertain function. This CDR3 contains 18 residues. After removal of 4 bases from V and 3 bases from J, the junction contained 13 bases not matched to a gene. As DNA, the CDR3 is TGTGCCAGAAGCCACATGGCCGGGACAGGGGCTTTTGGAAACACCATATATTTT. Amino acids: CARSHMAGTGAFGNTIYF.

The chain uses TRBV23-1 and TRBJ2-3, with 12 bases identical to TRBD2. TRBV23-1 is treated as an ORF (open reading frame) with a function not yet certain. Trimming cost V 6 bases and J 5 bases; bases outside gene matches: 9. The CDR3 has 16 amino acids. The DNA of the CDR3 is TGCGCCAGCAGCGACCAGCTAGCGGGGGGGATAGATACGCAGTATTTT. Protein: CASSDQLAGGIDTQYF.

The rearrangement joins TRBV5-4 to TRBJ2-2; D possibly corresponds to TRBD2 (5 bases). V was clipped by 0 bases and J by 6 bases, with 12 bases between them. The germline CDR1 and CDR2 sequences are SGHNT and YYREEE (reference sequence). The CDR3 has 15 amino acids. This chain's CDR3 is CASSLAYRGAGELFF. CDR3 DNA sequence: TGTGCCAGCAGCTTGGCCTATCGGGGAGCCGGGGAGCTGTTTTTT.

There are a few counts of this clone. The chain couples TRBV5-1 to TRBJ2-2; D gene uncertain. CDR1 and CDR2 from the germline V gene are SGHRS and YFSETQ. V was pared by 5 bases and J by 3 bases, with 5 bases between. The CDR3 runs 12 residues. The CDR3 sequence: CASSPDTGELFF. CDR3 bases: TGCGCCAGCAGTCCGGACACCGGGGAGCTGTTTTTT.

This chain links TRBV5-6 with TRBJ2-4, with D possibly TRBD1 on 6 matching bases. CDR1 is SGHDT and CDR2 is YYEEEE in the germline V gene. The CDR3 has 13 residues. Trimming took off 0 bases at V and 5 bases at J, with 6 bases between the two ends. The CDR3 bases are TGTGCCAGCAGCTTGGAGGGGGAAAACATTCAGTACTTC. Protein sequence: CASSLEGENIQYF.

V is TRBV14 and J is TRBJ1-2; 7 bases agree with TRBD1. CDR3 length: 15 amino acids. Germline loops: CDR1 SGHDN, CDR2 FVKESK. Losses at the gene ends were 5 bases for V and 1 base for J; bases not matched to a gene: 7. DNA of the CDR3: TGTGCCAGCAGCTTCCGACAGGGTATTAACTATGGCTACACCTTC. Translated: CASSFRQGINYGYTF.

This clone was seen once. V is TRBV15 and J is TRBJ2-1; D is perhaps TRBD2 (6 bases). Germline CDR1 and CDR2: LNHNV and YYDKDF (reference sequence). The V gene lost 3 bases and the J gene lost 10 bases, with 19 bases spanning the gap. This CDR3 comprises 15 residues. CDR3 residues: CATSRPPGGTLEQFF. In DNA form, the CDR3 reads TGTGCCACCAGCAGGCCCCCCGGGGGTACGCTCGAGCAGTTCTTC.

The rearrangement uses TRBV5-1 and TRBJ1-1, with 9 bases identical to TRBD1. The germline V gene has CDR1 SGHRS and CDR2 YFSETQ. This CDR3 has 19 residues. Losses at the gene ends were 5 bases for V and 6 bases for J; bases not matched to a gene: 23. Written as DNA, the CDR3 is TGCGCCAGCAGTAGGCCCGGGGACAGGGTGAAGGTGGGACGGGCTGAAGCTTTCTTT. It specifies CASSRPGDRVKVGRAEAFF.

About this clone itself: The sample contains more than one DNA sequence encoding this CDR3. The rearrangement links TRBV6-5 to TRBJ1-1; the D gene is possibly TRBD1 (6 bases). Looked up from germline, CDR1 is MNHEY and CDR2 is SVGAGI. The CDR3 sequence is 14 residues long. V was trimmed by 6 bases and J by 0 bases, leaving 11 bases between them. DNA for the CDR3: TGTGCCAGCAGCTCGGACAGTTTGAACACTGAAGCTTTCTTT. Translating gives CASSSDSLNTEAFF.

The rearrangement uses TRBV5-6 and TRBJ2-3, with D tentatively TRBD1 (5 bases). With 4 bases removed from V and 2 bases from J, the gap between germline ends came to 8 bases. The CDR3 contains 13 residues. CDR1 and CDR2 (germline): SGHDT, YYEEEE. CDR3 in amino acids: CASSTTDTDTQYF. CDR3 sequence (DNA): TGTGCCAGCAGCACGACAGACACAGATACGCAGTATTTT.

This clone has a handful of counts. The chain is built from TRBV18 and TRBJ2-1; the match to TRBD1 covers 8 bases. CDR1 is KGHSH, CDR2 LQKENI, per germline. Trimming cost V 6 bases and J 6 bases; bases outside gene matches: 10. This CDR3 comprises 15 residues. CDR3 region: CASSHGQGGANEQFF. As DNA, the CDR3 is TGTGCCAGCTCCCACGGACAGGGAGGTGCCAATGAGCAGTTCTTC.

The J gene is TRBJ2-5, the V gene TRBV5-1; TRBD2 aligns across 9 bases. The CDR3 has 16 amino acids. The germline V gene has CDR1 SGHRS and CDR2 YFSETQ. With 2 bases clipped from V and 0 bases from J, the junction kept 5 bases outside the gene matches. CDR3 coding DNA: TGCGCCAGCAGCTTCTCTAGCGGGGCGTACCAAGAGACCCAGTACTTC. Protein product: CASSFSSGAYQETQYF.

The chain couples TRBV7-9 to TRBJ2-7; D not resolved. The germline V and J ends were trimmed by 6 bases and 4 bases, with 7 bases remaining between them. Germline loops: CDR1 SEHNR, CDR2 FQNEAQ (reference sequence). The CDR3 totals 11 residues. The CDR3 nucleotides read TGTGCCAGCAGTCGAGAATACGAGCAGTACTTC. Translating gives CASSREYEQYF.

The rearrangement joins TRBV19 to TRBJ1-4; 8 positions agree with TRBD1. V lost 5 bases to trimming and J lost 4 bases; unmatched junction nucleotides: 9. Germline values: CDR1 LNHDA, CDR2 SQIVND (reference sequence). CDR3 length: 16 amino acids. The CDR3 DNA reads TGTGCCAGTAGTGCAGACAGGGGTCAGGATAATGAAAAACTGTTTTTT. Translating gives CASSADRGQDNEKLFF.

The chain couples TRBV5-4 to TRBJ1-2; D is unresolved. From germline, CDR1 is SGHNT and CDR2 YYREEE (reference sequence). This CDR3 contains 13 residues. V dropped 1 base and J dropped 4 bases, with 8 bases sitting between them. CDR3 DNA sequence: TGTGCCAGCAGCTTGCCCCCTAGCTATGGCTACACCTTC. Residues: CASSLPPSYGYTF.